The text below deals with one T cell receptor beta chain. This sample is part of a study of blood T cell repertoires in COVID-19. Study as a whole: Acute and convalescent COVID-19 samples came from the United States, Italy and Spain. Sources were T cells, B-cell-depleted T cells, or PBMCs; the material itself was cDNA or gDNA.

What the recovered Cohort 3 donors had was two negative PCRs, clearance, or symptom resolution. The CDR3 totals 12 residues. V lost 3 bases, J lost 10 bases, and 6 bases stayed unmatched. CDR1 SGDLS and CDR2 YYNGEE come from the germline V gene. How the authors handled the data: From reference gene primer amplification, estimates of nucleated cell counts were derived. The method was immunoSEQ multiplex PCR; TCRdb's version includes in-frame clones alone and lacks a portion of them. The V and J calls and clone size come from that table; D and trimming were worked out from the DNA. The sample contains approximately 440,000 clones, roughly 88% of which appear only once.

V gene TRBV9 combines with J gene TRBJ1-1; 7 bases agree with TRBD1. Sample: PBMCs or T cells enriched from blood (not recorded which). The clonotype comes from a man between 18 and 35 years old who had recovered from COVID-19. The CDR3 DNA follows: TGTGCCAGCAGCGGGGTAACAGGGGCAGCTTTCTTT. Translating gives CASSGVTGAAFF.